These 23 T cell receptor beta chains share one sample of origin, sequenced in a study of shared clonotypes between healthy human individuals. Repertoires were generated with immunoSEQ multiplex PCR, while TCRdb's copy carries only in-frame clones and drops some. The repertoire holds some 1 million clones, with more than 65% as singletons. Specimen: memory CD4+ T cells sorted from blood. As for subset: CD45RA-negative fraction. The receptors were gathered from a man in his late teens or twenties in good health.

The rearrangement joins TRBV6-1 to TRBJ2-7, with unresolved D. V shed 3 bases and J shed 0 bases, with 12 bases lying between them. The CDR3 is 15 amino acids. Germline V lookup: CDR1 MNHNS, CDR2 SASEGT. The CDR3 region is CASSEGPSASYEQYF. CDR3 DNA sequence: TGTGCCAGCAGTGAGGGCCCATCTGCCTCCTACGAGCAGTACTTC.

The J gene is TRBJ1-5, the V gene TRBV28; no clear D. Trimming took off 5 bases at V and 9 bases at J, with 23 bases between the two ends. The CDR3 has 16 residues. CDR1 and CDR2 (germline): MDHEN, SYDVKM. CDR3 coding DNA: TGTGCCAGCAGTCTCGGGAACGCCAGGACCCTATCGCCCCAGCATTTT. It yields the protein CASSLGNARTLSPQHF. The full variable domain, rest sourced from reference TRBV28 and TRBJ1-5, is DVKVTQSSRYLVKRTGEKVFLECVQDMDHENMFWYRQDPGLGLRLIYFSYDVKMKEKGDIPEGYSVSREKKERFSLILESASTNQTSMYLCASSLGNARTLSPQHFGDGTRLSIL.

The chain employs TRBV7-6 and TRBJ2-5, with TRBD2 matching over 12 bases. The V and J ends lost 2 bases and 2 bases, in that order; junction bases with no gene match: 6. The CDR3 is made up of 17 amino acids. The germline V gene encodes CDR1 SGHVS and CDR2 FNYEAQ. DNA of the CDR3: TGTGCCAGCAGCTTACAGGAACTAGCGGGGGGACAAGAGACCCAGTACTTC. This sequence encodes CASSLQELAGGQETQYF.

The V call is TRBV9, the J call TRBJ1-2, with D unclear. Germline lookup yields CDR1 SGDLS and CDR2 YYNGEE. V was clipped by 0 bases and J by 8 bases, with 11 bases between them. The CDR3 is made up of 13 amino acids. The CDR3 DNA reads as TGTGCCAGCAGCGTAGATTCCGGGTCCGGCTACACCTTC. It is translated as CASSVDSGSGYTF.

The chain combines TRBV29-1 with TRBJ2-1; 7 positions agree with TRBD2. The ends lost 7 bases at V and 8 bases at J; junction bases unmatched: 5. Germline V lookup: CDR1 SQVTM, CDR2 ANQGSEA. The CDR3 loop spans 11 amino acids. CDR3 sequence: CSGTSMDEQFF. DNA of the CDR3: TGCAGCGGGACTAGTATGGATGAGCAGTTCTTC.

This chain uses TRBV11-2 with TRBJ1-1; no firm D call. CDR1 is SGHAT, CDR2 FQNNGV, per germline. V was trimmed by 5 bases and J by 3 bases, leaving 10 bases between them. This CDR3 has 13 amino acids. Here the CDR3 DNA reads TGTGCCAGCAGCCTTGGGGTGTACACTGAAGCTTTCTTT. It is translated as CASSLGVYTEAFF. Full variable domain (remainder filled in from reference TRBV11-2 and TRBJ1-1): EAGVAQSPRYKIIEKRQSVAFWCNPISGHATLYWYQQILGQGPKLLIQFQNNGVVDDSQLPKDRFSAERLKGVDSTLKIQPAKLEDSAVYLCASSLGVYTEAFFGQGTRLTVV.

V is TRBV4-1 and J is TRBJ1-1; D may be TRBD1 (6 bases). CDR3 size: 14 residues. Trimming pared 3 bases from V and 10 bases from J, leaving 18 bases between. Germline CDR1 is MGHRA and CDR2 is YSYEKL. The CDR3 loop is CASSHPQATGRAFF. The DNA of the CDR3 is TGCGCCAGCAGCCATCCCCAGGCTACAGGGCGAGCTTTCTTT.

This rearrangement joins TRBV29-1 to TRBJ1-6; D call uncertain. The CDR3 runs to 13 residues. Germline V gene lookup returns CDR1 SQVTM and CDR2 ANQGSEA. V was clipped by 6 bases and J by 7 bases, with 13 bases between them. CDR3 DNA sequence: TGCAGCGTCCGGACGGCTGGGAATTCACCCCTCCACTTT. Translated: CSVRTAGNSPLHF.

V usage is TRBV30 and J usage is TRBJ2-5; TRBD2 is a possible D gene (5 bases). CDR1 is GTSNPN, CDR2 SVGIG, per germline (reference sequence). The CDR3 has 14 residues. Trimming took off 1 base at V and 7 bases at J, with 16 bases between the two ends. Here the CDR3 reads CAWSGGREGATQYF. The CDR3 DNA follows: TGTGCCTGGAGTGGAGGACGCGAGGGTGCGACCCAGTACTTC.

The rearrangement links TRBV11-2 to TRBJ2-2; tentative D call: TRBD2 (6 bases). The CDR3 totals 17 residues. The germline V gene encodes CDR1 SGHAT and CDR2 FQNNGV. The V end was cut by 0 bases, the J end by 1 base, with 12 bases between. CDR3 nucleotides: TGTGCCAGCAGCTTAGAACCCCAGCGGGTGAACACCGGGGAGCTGTTTTTT. Translating gives CASSLEPQRVNTGELFF.

This sequence joins TRBV6-5 and TRBJ1-1; perhaps TRBD1 as D (5 bases). The V end was cut by 2 bases, the J end by 4 bases, with 8 bases between. There are 13 residues in the CDR3. CDR1 is MNHEY, CDR2 SVGAGI, per germline. CDR3 in amino acids: CASSYGGVTEAFF. The CDR3 nucleotides read TGTGCCAGCAGTTACGGGGGAGTCACTGAAGCTTTCTTT.

This clone was seen only a few times. This chain joins TRBV19 and TRBJ1-5, with TRBD1 identical over 8 bases. Germline-derived CDR1 and CDR2 are LNHDA and SQIVND (reference sequence). With V trimmed by 3 bases and J by 1 base, 8 bases remained unmatched. The length of the CDR3 is 17 residues. CDR3 nucleotides: TGTGCCAGTAGTATTCTCAACAGGGGGGCCAGCAATCAGCCCCAGCATTTT. Amino acid sequence: CASSILNRGASNQPQHF.

The chain joins TRBV7-3 to TRBJ2-4; TRBD1 matches at 9 bases. CDR1 and CDR2 from the germline V gene are SGHTA and FQGTGA. This CDR3 region has 15 residues. The V and J ends lost 5 bases and 6 bases, in that order; junction bases with no gene match: 8. The CDR3, as DNA: TGTGCCAGCAGCCCGGGGACAGGGAGAGGAAACATTCAGTACTTC. Amino acids: CASSPGTGRGNIQYF.

This clone was counted a single time. The V call is TRBV2, the J call TRBJ2-5; 7 nucleotides line up with TRBD1. The V segment lost 8 bases and the J segment 5 bases; nucleotides outside the gene matches: 5. Germline V lookup: CDR1 SNHLY, CDR2 FYNNEI. The CDR3 length is 12 residues. CDR3 protein: CASQGVGETQYF. DNA of the CDR3: TGTGCCAGCCAGGGGGTCGGGGAGACCCAGTACTTC.

This clone was recorded once. The rearrangement joins TRBV18 to TRBJ2-2; 7 bases agree with TRBD1. Trimming took 2 bases from V and 0 from J; bases not matched to a gene: 3. Germline V gene lookup returns CDR1 KGHSH and CDR2 LQKENI. The CDR3 length is 16 residues. The CDR3 DNA reads TGTGCCAGCTCACCAGGGGGACAGACGAACACCGGGGAGCTGTTTTTT. Translation gives CASSPGGQTNTGELFF.

There are a few counts of this clone. The gene calls are TRBV5-1 and TRBJ2-5; the match to TRBD1 covers 9 bases. With V trimmed by 3 bases and J by 5 bases, 2 bases remained unmatched. CDR1 is SGHRS and CDR2 is YFSETQ in the germline V gene. The CDR3 length is 13 residues. The CDR3 reads CASSWDRVETQYF. The CDR3 DNA is TGCGCCAGCAGCTGGGACAGGGTGGAGACCCAGTACTTC. The full variable domain, with the rest looked up from reference TRBV5-1 and TRBJ2-5, is KAGVTQTPRYLIKTRGQQVTLSCSPISGHRSVSWYQQTPGQGLQFLFEYFSETQRNKGNFPGRFSGRQFSNSRSEMNVSTLELGDSALYLCASSWDRVETQYFGPGTRLLVL.

The chain links TRBV7-6 to TRBJ1-4, with 7 bases fitting TRBD1. Germline-derived CDR1 and CDR2 are SGHVS and FNYEAQ. This CDR3 region has 15 residues. V was clipped by 5 bases and J by 2 bases; unmatched bases: 5. CDR3 sequence: CASSATGRTNEKLFF. CDR3 DNA: TGTGCCAGCAGCGCGACAGGGAGGACTAATGAAAAACTGTTTTTT.

This chain joins TRBV27 and TRBJ2-3; D unclear. Germline V gene lookup returns CDR1 MNHEY and CDR2 SMNVEV (reference sequence). The CDR3 runs to 14 residues. The V gene lost 6 bases and the J gene lost 3 bases, with 13 bases spanning the gap. Written as DNA, the CDR3 is TGTGCCAGCAGCAACCCCCTCTCTACAGATACGCAGTATTTT. Translating it yields CASSNPLSTDTQYF.

The chain couples TRBV2 to TRBJ2-5, with D possibly being TRBD1 (6 bases). Trimming stripped 7 bases from V and 0 bases from J, with 6 bases between. The CDR3 loop spans 12 amino acids. The V gene's germline CDR1 is SNHLY and CDR2 FYNNEI. The CDR3 DNA reads as TGTGCCAGCAAGGGGGACCAAGAGACCCAGTACTTC. It yields the protein CASKGDQETQYF.

J is TRBJ2-7 and V is TRBV5-1; the D gene is possibly TRBD2 (5 bases). Germline CDR1 and CDR2: SGHRS and YFSETQ. Trimming pared 3 bases from V and 3 bases from J, leaving 13 bases between. The length of the CDR3 is 14 residues. The CDR3 sequence is CASSSSGGLYEQYF. CDR3 DNA: TGCGCCAGCAGCTCCAGCGGCGGCCTCTACGAGCAGTACTTC.

This sequence joins TRBV25-1 and TRBJ2-1, with D maybe TRBD1 (5 bases). Per germline, CDR1 MGHDK and CDR2 SYGVNS. V was clipped by 3 bases and J by 8 bases, with 17 bases between them. CDR3 length equals 15 residues. The CDR3 bases are TGTGCCAGCAGTGATTACGGGTATAGGGGTGATGAGCAGTTCTTC. Its protein product is CASSDYGYRGDEQFF.

The chain couples TRBV4-1 to TRBJ2-1; 9 bases fit TRBD2. The CDR3 extends over 16 amino acids. Per the germline V gene, CDR1 is MGHRA and CDR2 is YSYEKL. V lost 1 base, J lost 7 bases, and 8 bases stayed unmatched. CDR3 sequence (DNA): TGCGCCAGCAGCCAAGGGCCAGCGGGAGGTTTAAATGAGCAGTTCTTC. This sequence encodes CASSQGPAGGLNEQFF.

This clone was recorded only once. V usage is TRBV6-5 and J usage is TRBJ1-6; the match to TRBD1 covers 7 bases. This CDR3 region has 15 residues. Germline V CDR1 and CDR2: MNHEY, SVGAGI. Trimming cost V 0 bases and J 10 bases; bases outside gene matches: 6. The CDR3 DNA follows: TGTGCCAGCAGTTACTCGAACCAGGGGGACTCACCCCTCCACTTT. It translates to CASSYSNQGDSPLHF.